This T cell receptor (beta chain) was profiled in a study of regulatory T cells in long-lasting Graves disease. Overall study results and limits: Sample size was small, which may have lowered accuracy. Newly diagnosed disease favored TRBV20-1 and TRBJ2-1 over persistent disease.

The CDR3 contains 14 residues. The V gene's germline CDR1 is SGHTS and CDR2 YDEGEE. Both iRepertoire HTBI primers and Arm-PCR of CDR3 regions were used to build the TCR beta libraries. From the multiplex PCR reads, TCRdb called clonotypes with MiXCR, one entry per CDR3 protein. The sample has about 240,000 distinct CDR3 sequences, around 20% seen once; the top ten hold 14%. Documented time point: newly diagnosed GD, antithyroid drugs for less than 3 months. PBMCs provided the RNA from which the TCR library was made. As concerns this clonotype: What it binds is unknown. A far larger clone is a single base away, which makes a read error likely.

This sequence originates from a female donor with Graves disease. The V call is TRBV5-8, the J call TRBJ2-7; D gene uncertain. The specimen was peripheral blood mononuclear cells (PBMCs), collected at new diagnosis, from a patient treated with antithyroid drugs. As DNA, the CDR3 is TGTACCAGCAGCTTGCTACAGAGCTCCTACGAGCAGTACTTC. It translates to CTSSLLQSSYEQYF.